This T cell receptor (beta chain) was captured in a study of cytomegalovirus exposure and HLA in healthy donors. Per the germline V gene, CDR1 is SGHTA and CDR2 is FQGNSA. This CDR3 comprises 13 residues. The V gene lost 4 bases and the J gene lost 7 bases, with 11 bases spanning the gap. About this clone: Its antigen is still unknown.

PCR used 60 Vbeta primers and 13 Jbeta primers. Profiling relied on immunoSEQ multiplex PCR, and the TCRdb table lists in-frame clones only, not all of them. The table has over 100,000 clones, about 80% seen once. Study findings and constraints: A previous analysis found most TCR beta V segments productive roughly 90% or roughly 30% of the time.

Sequences were obtained from PBMCs. The gene calls are TRBV7-2 and TRBJ2-1; tentative D call: TRBD1 (6 bases). This sequence was found in a woman between 50 and 59 years old in good health and CMV-seropositive. The CDR3 region has the DNA TGTGCCAGCAGCTACCTTCAGGGGAATGAGCAGTTCTTC. This translates into CASSYLQGNEQFF.